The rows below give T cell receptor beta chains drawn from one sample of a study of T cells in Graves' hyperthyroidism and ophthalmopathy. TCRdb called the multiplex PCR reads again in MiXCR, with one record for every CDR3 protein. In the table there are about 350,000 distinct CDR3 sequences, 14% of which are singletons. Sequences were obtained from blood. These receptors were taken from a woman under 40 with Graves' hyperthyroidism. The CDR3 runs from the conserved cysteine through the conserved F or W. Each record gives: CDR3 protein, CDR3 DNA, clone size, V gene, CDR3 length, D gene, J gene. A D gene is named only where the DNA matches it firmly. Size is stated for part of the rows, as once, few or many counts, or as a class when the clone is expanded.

CASSESEYYGYTF | TGTGCCAGCAGTGAATCAGAATACTATGGCTACACCTTC | many | TRBV6-1 | 13 | . | TRBJ1-2
CSARNHRKPNYGYTF | TGCAGTGCTAGGAACCACAGGAAACCGAACTATGGCTACACCTTC | few | TRBV20-1 | 15 | . | TRBJ1-2
CASSYEGTSTREQYF | TGTGCCAGCAGTTACGAGGGGACTAGTACTCGCGAGCAGTACTTC | many | TRBV6-2/TRBV6-3 | 15 | TRBD2 | TRBJ2-7
CASSYPSYEQYF | TGTGCCAGCAGTTACCCCTCCTACGAGCAGTACTTC | many | TRBV6-2/TRBV6-3 | 12 | . | TRBJ2-7
CSARDLALGRQFF | TGCAGTGCTAGAGATCTCGCGTTAGGGAGGCAGTTCTTC | . | TRBV20-1 | 13 | . | TRBJ2-1
CASSIRPSLGEQFF | TGTGCCAGCAGCATCAGGCCCTCATTGGGTGAGCAGTTCTTC | . | TRBV6-2/TRBV6-3 | 14 | . | TRBJ2-1
CASSLIRDSETQYF | TGTGCCAGCAGTTTGATAAGGGATTCGGAGACCCAGTACTTC | many | TRBV27 | 14 | . | TRBJ2-5
CAWTLGRPTTLGTEAFF | TGTGCCTGGACGTTGGGCCGCCCGACTACGTTGGGCACTGAAGCTTTCTTT | many | TRBV30 | 17 | . | TRBJ1-1
CATLFRGPEAFF | TGTGCCACCCTTTTCAGGGGGCCCGAAGCTTTCTTT | many | TRBV6-1 | 12 | TRBD1 | TRBJ1-1
CASSPTRDRGYTF | TGTGCCAGCAGCCCGACGAGGGATCGTGGCTACACCTTC | . | TRBV3-1 | 13 | . | TRBJ1-2
CASSQDNRDGYQPQHF | TGTGCCAGCAGCCAAGACAACAGGGACGGGTATCAGCCCCAGCATTTT | . | TRBV3-1 | 16 | . | TRBJ1-5
CSASGERYNEQFF | TGCAGTGCTTCGGGGGAGCGATACAATGAGCAGTTCTTC | . | TRBV20-1 | 13 | . | TRBJ2-1
CAWSIGTSGNNEQFF | TGTGCCTGGAGTATCGGGACTAGCGGGAACAATGAGCAGTTCTTC | few | TRBV30 | 15 | TRBD2 | TRBJ2-1
CASSDPSTEAFF | TGTGCCAGCAGTGACCCGAGCACTGAAGCTTTCTTT | many | TRBV6-2/TRBV6-3 | 12 | . | TRBJ1-1
CATSVSGTGAFNEQFF | TGTGCCACCAGTGTCTCCGGGACAGGGGCGTTCAATGAGCAGTTCTTC | . | TRBV24-1 | 16 | TRBD1 | TRBJ2-1
CASSQDGARGKFF | TGTGCCAGCAGCCAAGATGGGGCTAGGGGGAAGTTCTTC | few | TRBV3-1 | 13 | . | TRBJ2-1
CSAKTSGYEQYF | TGCAGTGCTAAGACTAGCGGCTACGAGCAGTACTTC | once | TRBV20-1 | 12 | TRBD2 | TRBJ2-7
CASSSRETEAFF | TGTGCCAGCAGCTCGAGGGAGACTGAAGCTTTCTTT | many | TRBV11-2 | 12 | . | TRBJ1-1
CASSLGSSGTYEQYF | TGCGCCAGCAGCTTGGGAAGTAGCGGCACCTACGAGCAGTACTTC | . | TRBV5-1 | 15 | . | TRBJ2-7
CASSVLERANKQFF | TGTGCCAGCAGTGTCCTGGAGAGGGCCAATAAGCAGTTCTTC | few | TRBV6-1 | 14 | . | TRBJ2-1
CASRETTTFPDTQYF | TGTGCCAGCAGGGAGACTACGACCTTTCCAGATACGCAGTATTTT | many | TRBV2 | 15 | . | TRBJ2-3
CASTSLGGAEAFF | TGTGCCAGCACATCCTTGGGGGGGGCTGAAGCTTTCTTT | few | TRBV5-4 | 13 | . | TRBJ1-1
CASSLAAGTETQYF | TGTGCCAGCAGCTTAGCGGCAGGGACAGAGACCCAGTACTTC | few | TRBV7-9 | 14 | . | TRBJ2-5
CASSLLQGTYNEQFF | TGTGCCAGCAGCTTATTGCAGGGTACCTACAATGAGCAGTTCTTC | . | TRBV7-9 | 15 | . | TRBJ2-1
CASSSGSPGHLTDTQYF | TGTGCCAGCAGCTCTGGGAGCCCGGGACACCTCACAGATACGCAGTATTTT | many | TRBV7-6 | 17 | . | TRBJ2-3
CASSRSGPNYNEQFF | TGTGCCAGCAGCCGCTCAGGACCTAACTACAATGAGCAGTTCTTC | . | TRBV7-9 | 15 | . | TRBJ2-1
CASSHRNQPQHF | TGTGCCAGCAGCCACCGCAATCAGCCCCAGCATTTT | many | TRBV2 | 12 | . | TRBJ1-5
CASSPLGTPYGYTF | TGTGCCAGCAGTCCCCTCGGGACACCGTATGGCTACACCTTC | many | TRBV27 | 14 | . | TRBJ1-2
CASSLRSGTGELFF | TGTGCCAGCAGCCTCAGAAGCGGCACCGGGGAGCTGTTTTTT | many | TRBV11-2 | 14 | . | TRBJ2-2
CAGDNRDEAFF | TGTGCCGGGGACAACAGGGATGAAGCTTTCTTT | many | TRBV30 | 11 | . | TRBJ1-1
CASSLIVPNEQFF | TGTGCCAGCAGTTTAATAGTACCTAATGAGCAGTTCTTC | many | TRBV28 | 13 | . | TRBJ2-1
CASSLSNYGGYYGYTF | TGTGCCAGCAGTTTATCGAACTACGGGGGTTACTATGGCTACACCTTC | . | TRBV27 | 16 | . | TRBJ1-2
CASKDWTSGYEQFF | TGTGCCAGCAAGGATTGGACTAGCGGCTATGAGCAGTTCTTC | many | TRBV2 | 14 | TRBD2 | TRBJ2-1
CASSLESGGIQETQYF | TGTGCCAGCAGTTTAGAATCAGGGGGTATCCAAGAGACCCAGTACTTC | many | TRBV12-3/TRBV12-4 | 16 | TRBD1 | TRBJ2-5
CASSPGADRPYEQYF | TGTGCCAGCAGCCCTGGGGCCGACCGGCCCTACGAGCAGTACTTC | . | TRBV11-2 | 15 | . | TRBJ2-7
CASGLSPYSGNEQFF | TGTGCTAGTGGTTTGTCACCCTATAGCGGAAATGAGCAGTTCTTC | . | TRBV12-5 | 15 | . | TRBJ2-1
CASSLSDEQFF | TGTGCCAGCAGTTTATCGGATGAGCAGTTCTTC | many | TRBV28 | 11 | . | TRBJ2-1
CASSYGVHGDEQYF | TGTGCCAGCAGTTACGGGGTACACGGGGACGAGCAGTACTTC | many | TRBV6-1 | 14 | . | TRBJ2-7
CSARATDRYYEQYF | TGCAGTGCTAGAGCCACGGACAGATACTACGAGCAGTACTTC | many | TRBV20-1 | 14 | . | TRBJ2-7
CASMGTVAEEIPQHF | TGTGCCAGCATGGGGACAGTCGCAGAAGAAATACCCCAGCATTTT | few | TRBV27 | 15 | TRBD1 | TRBJ1-5
CASSLDGTGELFF | TGTGCCAGCAGCTTAGATGGAACCGGGGAGCTGTTTTTT | many | TRBV11-2 | 13 | . | TRBJ2-2
CAWKRSGPEAFF | TGTGCCTGGAAACGGTCAGGTCCTGAAGCTTTCTTT | many | TRBV30 | 12 | . | TRBJ1-1
CASSSRGSGRSETQYF | TGTGCCAGCAGTTCGCGGGGGAGCGGGAGAAGTGAGACCCAGTACTTC | few | TRBV6-2/TRBV6-3 | 16 | TRBD2 | TRBJ2-5
CASSRVFSSTDTQYF | TGTGCCAGCAGCCGAGTGTTTTCTAGCACAGATACGCAGTATTTT | many | TRBV7-6 | 15 | . | TRBJ2-3
CASSLGGSAIQETQYF | TGTGCCAGCAGCTTAGGTGGTAGCGCTATACAAGAGACCCAGTACTTC | many | TRBV7-2 | 16 | . | TRBJ2-5
CASSLRLAGAYNEQFF | TGTGCCAGCAGCTTACGGCTAGCGGGAGCCTACAATGAGCAGTTCTTC | many | TRBV11-2 | 16 | TRBD2 | TRBJ2-1
CASSGLENTEAFF | TGTGCCAGCTCAGGGTTGGAGAACACTGAAGCTTTCTTT | . | TRBV18 | 13 | . | TRBJ1-1
CASSNRVNSPLHF | TGTGCCAGCAGTAACAGGGTTAATTCACCCCTCCACTTT | many | TRBV27 | 13 | . | TRBJ1-6
CSAKLRIRGLYF | TGCAGTGCCAAACTAAGAATTAGGGGGTTGTACTTC | . | TRBV20-1 | 12 | . | TRBJ2-5
CSASRQIVAEQYF | TGCAGTGCTAGCCGACAGATCGTTGCCGAGCAGTACTTC | many | TRBV20-1 | 13 | . | TRBJ2-7
CASSDAATQYF | TGTGCCAGCAGTGACGCCGCAACCCAGTACTTC | . | TRBV28 | 11 | . | TRBJ2-5
CSVGPGLGVYGYTF | TGCAGCGTCGGTCCCGGCCTTGGCGTATATGGCTACACCTTC | few | TRBV29-1 | 14 | . | TRBJ1-2
CASNTGQDTQYF | TGTGCCAGCAACACCGGGCAGGATACGCAGTATTTT | many | TRBV2 | 12 | . | TRBJ2-3
CASSHRPGTGAEKLFF | TGCGCCAGCAGCCACCGACCCGGGACAGGGGCTGAAAAACTGTTTTTT | . | TRBV4-3 | 16 | TRBD1 | TRBJ1-4